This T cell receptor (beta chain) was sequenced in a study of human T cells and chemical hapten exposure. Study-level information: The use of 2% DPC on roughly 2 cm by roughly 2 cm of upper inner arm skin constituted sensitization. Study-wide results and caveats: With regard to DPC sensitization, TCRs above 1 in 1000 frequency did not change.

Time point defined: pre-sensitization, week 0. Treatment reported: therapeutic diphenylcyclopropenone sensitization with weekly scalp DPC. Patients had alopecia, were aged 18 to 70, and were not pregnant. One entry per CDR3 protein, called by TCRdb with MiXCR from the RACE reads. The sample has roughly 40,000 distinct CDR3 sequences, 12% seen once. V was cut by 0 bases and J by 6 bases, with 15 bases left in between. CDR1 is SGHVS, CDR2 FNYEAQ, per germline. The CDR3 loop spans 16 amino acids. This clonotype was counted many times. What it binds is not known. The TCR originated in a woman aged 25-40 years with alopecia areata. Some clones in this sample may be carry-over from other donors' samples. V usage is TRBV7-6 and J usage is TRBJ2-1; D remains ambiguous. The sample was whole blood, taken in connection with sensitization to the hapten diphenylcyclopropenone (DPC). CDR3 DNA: TGTGCCAGCAGCTTAGCGTTGGTGTCGATCCCCAATGAGCAGTTCTTC. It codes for CASSLALVSIPNEQFF.